The clone carrying this T cell receptor (beta chain) was counted ten times or more. This sample's time point: newly diagnosed GD, antithyroid drugs for less than 3 months. With RNA extracted from PBMCs as input, the TCR library was made. The source of the sample is a study of regulatory T cells in long-lasting Graves disease. Researchers made TCR beta libraries by using iRepertoire HTBI primers and running Arm-PCR on CDR3 regions. TCRdb called the multiplex PCR reads again in MiXCR, with one record for every CDR3 protein. The repertoire holds a few hundred thousand distinct CDR3 sequences, with about a sixth as singletons. The data also belong to a second study, concerning T cells in Graves' hyperthyroidism and ophthalmopathy.

The source material was peripheral blood mononuclear cells (PBMCs), sampled at new diagnosis, from a patient treated with antithyroid drugs. This TCR came from a man in his forties with Graves disease.

CDR3 coding DNA: TGTGCCAGCAGTGAATGGGACGAGCAGTACTTC. Encoded protein: CASSEWDEQYF. This chain uses TRBV2 with TRBJ2-7; D is unresolved. The V end was cut by 2 bases, the J end by 5 bases, with 4 bases between. CDR1 is SNHLY and CDR2 is FYNNEI in the germline V gene. The CDR3 sequence is 11 residues long.